This passage covers 7 T cell receptor beta chains from one sample sequenced in a study of beta chain features in type 1 diabetes (dated by TCRdb to 2017 to 2018). General findings and caveats noted by the study authors: A moderate but significant shortening of TCRB CDR3 length was observed in type 1 diabetes patients in all four CD4+ subsets.

The library was prepared using the immunoSEQ multiplex PCR assay. All of the isolated RNA was reverse transcribed with the High Capacity cDNA Reverse Transcription Kit, so expressed TCRB transcripts were sequenced. TCRdb provides this immuneACCESS table in a form limited to in-frame rearrangements. Some clones are lacking; in checked studies, under half of them reflect an unresolved V gene, and why the rest are absent is not known. Here the sample has hundreds of thousands of clones; roughly an eighth occur a single time. The ten biggest clones cover 0.035% to 0.045% of the sample. Their recognized antigens are unknown. Sequenced material: naive CD4+ T cells from blood. The sample's cell subset or site label is to be understood as: true naive CD4+ T cells. These receptors were obtained from a young man with type 1 diabetes.

The CDR3 DNA reads TGTGCCAGCAGAGTCCCCGACGGAGGGGGTGGCTACACCTTC. It specifies CASRVPDGGGGYTF. The chain employs TRBV28 and TRBJ1-2, with a weak D call TRBD1 (6 bases). CDR3 length: 14 amino acids. Germline-derived CDR1 and CDR2 are MDHEN and SYDVKM. Between the trimmed V and J ends, which lost 6 bases and 7 bases, there was a span of 18 bases.

This clone was found a few times. Other DNA sequences in this sample translate to the same CDR3. This chain links TRBV7-2 with TRBJ1-1, with D possibly matching TRBD1 (5 bases). Trimming cost V 4 bases and J 1 base, with 13 bases left between them. The CDR3 is 15 amino acids. CDR1 and CDR2 (germline): SGHTA, FQGNSA. The CDR3 is CASSSSGGRNTEAFF. CDR3 nucleotide sequence: TGTGCCAGCAGCTCCTCTGGGGGGAGGAACACTGAAGCTTTCTTT. Drawing the rest from reference TRBV7-2 and TRBJ1-1, the complete variable domain is GAGVSQSPSNKVTEKGKDVELRCDPISGHTALYWYRQSLGQGLEFLIYFQGNSAPDKSGLPSDRFSAERTGGSVSTLTIQRTQQEDSAVYLCASSSSGGRNTEAFFGQGTRLTVV.

J is TRBJ1-2 and V is TRBV19, with D unclear. V lost 5 bases, J lost 4 bases, and 14 bases lay in between. From germline, CDR1 is LNHDA and CDR2 SQIVND (reference sequence). The CDR3 runs 14 residues. CDR3: CASSVAAGGYGYTF. The CDR3 coding sequence is TGTGCCAGTAGTGTCGCGGCTGGAGGCTATGGCTACACCTTC. Using reference TRBV19 and TRBJ1-2 for the parts outside the CDR3, the full variable domain is DGGITQSPKYLFRKEGQNVTLSCEQNLNHDAMYWYRQDPGQGLRLIYYSQIVNDFQKGDIAEGYSVSREKKESFPLTVTSAQKNPTAFYLCASSVAAGGYGYTFGSGTRLTVV.

This clone showed up just a few times. This sequence joins TRBV29-1 and TRBJ2-1, with TRBD1 as a possible D gene (6 bases). Trimming removed 7 bases at V and 6 bases at J, with 10 bases between. CDR3 length: 11 amino acids. The V gene's germline CDR1 is SQVTM and CDR2 ANQGSEA. CDR3: CSGNRVNEQFF. DNA of the CDR3: TGCAGCGGAAACAGGGTCAATGAGCAGTTCTTC.

Worth noting for this clone: Additional DNA sequences in this sample encode the identical CDR3. V gene TRBV6-5 combines with J gene TRBJ2-7, with 9 positions matching TRBD1. The CDR3 totals 14 residues. CDR1 and CDR2 from the germline V gene are MNHEY and SVGAGI. The ends lost 0 bases at V and 3 bases at J; junction bases unmatched: 0. CDR3 nucleotide sequence: TGTGCCAGCAGTTACTCGACAGGGGGCTACGAGCAGTACTTC. Translating it yields CASSYSTGGYEQYF.

This clone was detected a few times. This chain uses TRBV28 with TRBJ1-2; no definite D call. The germline gives CDR1 MDHEN, CDR2 SYDVKM. The length of the CDR3 is 10 residues. Trimming shortened V by 5 bases and J by 7 bases, and 5 bases separated the two germline ends. CDR3 nucleotide sequence: TGTGCCAGCAGTGCCGCTGGCTACACCTTC. Its protein product is CASSAAGYTF.

This clone was detected a few times. J is TRBJ2-3 and V is TRBV9; the D gene could be TRBD1 or TRBD2 (5 bases each). Germline V CDR1 and CDR2: SGDLS, YYNGEE. This CDR3 is 15 amino acids long. The V end lost 4 bases, the J end lost 2 bases, and 14 bases lay between the germline ends. The CDR3 spells CASSFGTDLTDTQYF. Here the CDR3 DNA reads TGTGCCAGCAGCTTTGGGACGGACCTCACAGATACGCAGTATTTT.